Shown below are 2 T cell receptor beta chains from a single sample sequenced in a study of shared clonotypes between healthy human individuals. The assay was immunoSEQ multiplex PCR, and TCRdb's table has in-frame clones only and misses some. There are over a million clones in the sample; around 74% occur only once, and 1.4% to 1.5% lies in the top ten. What was sequenced was memory CD4+ T cells sorted from blood. Subset: CD45RA-negative fraction. These receptors were obtained from a man between 18 and 29 years old in good health.

This clone has just a few counts. The chain uses TRBV10-3 and TRBJ2-7; D possibly corresponds to TRBD2 (6 bases). Germline V gene data show CDR1 as ENHRY and CDR2 as SYGVKD. This CDR3 region has 13 residues. With 8 bases removed from V and 3 bases from J, the gap between germline ends came to 14 bases. The DNA for the CDR3 is TGTGCCATCGGGCGGGGATTGAACTACGAGCAGTACTTC. It encodes CAIGRGLNYEQYF.

Ten or more counts support this clone. This sample also contains other DNA sequences that code for the same CDR3. This CDR3 is CASSLMGSSGNTIYF. In nucleotides, the CDR3 is TGTGCCAGCAGCTTAATGGGGAGCTCTGGAAACACCATATATTTT. The V and J genes are TRBV7-9 and TRBJ1-3, with no clear D. The CDR3 runs to 15 residues. Germline CDR1 SEHNR, CDR2 FQNEAQ (reference sequence). V was cut by 2 bases and J by 0 bases, with 8 bases left in between.